This T cell receptor (beta chain) was profiled in a study of cytomegalovirus exposure and HLA in healthy donors. About the research overall: Researchers previously reported finding 90 million to 120 million unique TCR beta sequences from about 200 million T cells. The study's findings and limits: Presence/absence analyses assumed roughly uniform sequencing depth across donors, which may not hold. Analysis performed later found roughly 17,000 TCR beta sequences associated with HLA alleles at 0.05 false discovery rate. A later analysis by the authors found several of the most significant clusters apparently linked to common viral pathogens.

With regard to this clone: Its antigen is as yet unknown.

Researchers ran the PCR with 60 Vbeta and 13 Jbeta primers. The table came from immunoSEQ multiplex PCR; TCRdb's copy has only in-frame clones and leaves some out. This sample's table reports 70,000 or so clones. The V and J ends lost 4 bases and 0 bases respectively, with 7 bases between them. Germline CDR1 reads SQVTM; CDR2 reads ANQGSEA. CDR3 length: 13 residues. This sequence was found in a man aged 40-49 years in good health and CMV-seronegative. The chain uses TRBV29-1 and TRBJ1-5; no reliable D call. Material: PBMCs. CDR3 amino acids: CSVGPSSNQPQHF. CDR3 nucleotide sequence: TGCAGCGTTGGCCCCAGTAGCAATCAGCCCCAGCATTTT.